These T cell receptor beta chains were read from a single sample in a study of cytomegalovirus exposure and HLA in healthy donors. Sequencing used immunoSEQ multiplex PCR; TCRdb keeps in-frame clones, though not all of them. Among around 200,000 clones, about 80% were seen once, and the ten largest hold roughly 2.5%. Material for sequencing was PBMCs. Receptors were obtained from a woman aged 55-70 years in good health and CMV-seropositive. CDR3s include the opening cysteine and the closing phenylalanine or tryptophan. The order of the fields is V gene, J gene, D gene, clone size, CDR3 DNA, CDR3 protein. D genes are given only for firm matches. A row's size may be missing; if present it is once, few, many or a size class.

TRBV14	TRBJ2-7	-	few	TGTGCCAGCAGCCAAGGGCAGGGCGTTTATTTTTACGAGCAGTACTTC	CASSQGQGVYFYEQYF
TRBV5-6	TRBJ1-4	-	-	TGTGCCAGCAGCTTGGGGACACGGTATGAAAAACTGTTTTTT	CASSLGTRYEKLFF
TRBV7-9	TRBJ1-1	-	-	TGTGCCAGCACCCCTTCCGTATGGAGGGGGAACACTGAAGCTTTCTTT	CASTPSVWRGNTEAFF
TRBV5-1	TRBJ2-3	TRBD2	once	TGCGCCAGCAGCTTGTCTAGCGGACAAGATACGCAGTATTTT	CASSLSSGQDTQYF
TRBV28	TRBJ1-5	TRBD1	-	TGTGCCAGCAGGAGGACAGGGGATCATCAGCCCCAGCATTTT	CASRRTGDHQPQHF
TRBV5-1	TRBJ2-5	TRBD1	-	TGCGCCAGCAGCCCGACAGGGGGTCTAGAGACCCAGTACTTC	CASSPTGGLETQYF
TRBV19	TRBJ2-7	TRBD2	-	TGTGCCAGTTCTAGCGGGGCCCCTCGCGAGCAGTACTTC	CASSSGAPREQYF
TRBV12-5	TRBJ1-3	-	-	TGTGCTAGTGGTACAGAACCTGGAAACACCATATATTTT	CASGTEPGNTIYF
TRBV7-2	TRBJ1-1	-	once	TGTGCCAGCAGGCAACAGGGTAGTGACACTGAAGCTTTCTTT	CASRQQGSDTEAFF
TRBV23-1	TRBJ1-1	TRBD1	once	TGCGCCAGCAGTCGCCCATGCCGTGGACAGGGGGACACTGAAGCTTTCTTT	CASSRPCRGQGDTEAFF
TRBV6-1	TRBJ1-5	-	-	TGTGCCAGCAGTGAATCCCCGCCAGGGGTATTCGGCAATCAGCCCCAGCATTTT	CASSESPPGVFGNQPQHF
TRBV15	TRBJ1-1	-	-	TGTGCCACCAGCGCGAGGAGTGACACTGAAGCTTTCTTT	CATSARSDTEAFF
TRBV19	TRBJ1-2	-	-	TGTGCCAGTAGTAGGGGGCGCCTCTATGGCTACACCTTC	CASSRGRLYGYTF
TRBV30	TRBJ1-2	TRBD1	-	TGTGCCTGGAGTGAGGGACAGGGGATCAACTATGGCTACACCTTC	CAWSEGQGINYGYTF
TRBV5-5	TRBJ1-5	-	once	TGTGCCAGCAGCCCAGGGAATAGCAATCAGCCCCAGCATTTT	CASSPGNSNQPQHF
TRBV2	TRBJ1-1	-	few	TGTGCCAGCAAAGGCCTCGCGAGGTACACTGAAGCTTTCTTT	CASKGLARYTEAFF
TRBV7-2	TRBJ2-5	-	-	TGTGCCAGCAGCCCCCGAGAGACCCAGTACTTC	CASSPRETQYF
TRBV6-1	TRBJ2-5	-	-	TGTGCCAGCAGTGAAGCCCCGGGATCGGCCAGAGAGACCCAGTACTTC	CASSEAPGSARETQYF
TRBV20-1	TRBJ2-7	-	once	TGCAGTGCCCCTCGAGGGTACGAGCAGTACTTC	CSAPRGYEQYF
TRBV9	TRBJ2-7	TRBD2	-	TGTGCCAGCAGCGTAGCTGGGGCTAGCGGGAGTATGAACGAGCAGTACTTC	CASSVAGASGSMNEQYF
TRBV18	TRBJ1-5	TRBD1	-	TGTGCCAGCTCACCACCGGAGGATCTACAGGGGGCGAATCAGCCCCAGCATTTT	CASSPPEDLQGANQPQHF
TRBV11-2	TRBJ1-3	-	-	TGTGCCAGCAGCTTAGGTACAGCAGGAAACACCATATATTTT	CASSLGTAGNTIYF
TRBV6-6	TRBJ1-5	-	-	TGTGCCAGCAGTTACTCGAGTGGCAATCAGCCCCAGCATTTT	CASSYSSGNQPQHF
TRBV7-9	TRBJ2-5	TRBD1	-	TGTGCCAGCAGCTTGGGACGACAGGGGGGTCAAGAGACCCAGTACTTC	CASSLGRQGGQETQYF
TRBV29-1	TRBJ1-3	-	-	TGCAGCGTTGTAAACGGGAACACCATATATTTT	CSVVNGNTIYF
TRBV27	TRBJ2-6	TRBD1	-	TGTGCCAGCAGACCCAGAGGACAGGCAGCTGGGGCCAACGTCCTGACTTTC	CASRPRGQAAGANVLTF
TRBV29-1	TRBJ2-5	-	-	TGCAGCGTTGATCAAGGGGCTCAAGAGACCCAGTACTTC	CSVDQGAQETQYF
TRBV5-1	TRBJ1-1	-	-	TGCGCCAGCAGCTTGAGGAGTGGGGGCCAGGAAGAAGCTCTCTTT	CASSLRSGGQEEALF
TRBV29-1	TRBJ1-4	-	-	TGCAGCGTTGAGAAAGGGGGTGGGGGTGAAAAACTGTTTTTT	CSVEKGGGGEKLFF
TRBV10-1	TRBJ1-4	TRBD1	-	TGCGCCAGCAGTGCCCGGGACAGGGGAAAGGAAAAACTGTTTTTT	CASSARDRGKEKLFF
TRBV5-1	TRBJ2-7	TRBD1	-	TGCGCCAGCAGCGAGGGACAGGAGGCCTACGAGCAGTACTTC	CASSEGQEAYEQYF
TRBV18	TRBJ1-4	-	-	TGTGCCAGCTCAGCGCACGAGGGACACGCTAATGAAAAACTGTTTTTT	CASSAHEGHANEKLFF
TRBV28	TRBJ1-2	-	-	TGTGCCAGCACCATCACGGGGACAAGCTATGGCTACACCTTC	CASTITGTSYGYTF
TRBV6-1	TRBJ2-3	-	-	TGTGCCAGCAGTGGCTTGGGAGTCGATACGCAGTATTTT	CASSGLGVDTQYF
TRBV5-6	TRBJ2-3	-	-	TGTGCCAGCACCCTTCCCGGGGGTGATACGCAGTATTTT	CASTLPGGDTQYF
TRBV4-2	TRBJ2-5	-	-	TGTGCCAGCAGCCAAGGCGAGCGGCCGGGCACGGAGACCCAGTACTTC	CASSQGERPGTETQYF
TRBV9	TRBJ2-5	-	-	TGTGCCAGCAGCGGGCCCCGGGGAGGCGAGGAGACCCAGTACTTC	CASSGPRGGEETQYF
TRBV18	TRBJ2-1	TRBD2	-	TGTGCCAGCTCACAACGACTAGCGGGGGAGGTCAATGAGCAGTTCTTC	CASSQRLAGEVNEQFF
TRBV18	TRBJ2-1	TRBD1	-	TGTGCCAGCTCATCATCGACAGGGGCCGAGAATGAGCAGTTCTTC	CASSSSTGAENEQFF
TRBV19	TRBJ2-7	TRBD2	-	TGTGCCAGTAGTTCCTTGGCGGGAGGGTCCTACGAGCAGTACTTC	CASSSLAGGSYEQYF
TRBV10-3	TRBJ2-7	-	-	TGTGCCATCAGGGGGGGTGGGGAAACCACCTACGAGCAGTACTTC	CAIRGGGETTYEQYF
TRBV7-2	TRBJ2-2	TRBD2	once	TGTGCCAGCAGCTTATATGGGACTAGTGTCCCCACCGGGGAGCTGTTTTTT	CASSLYGTSVPTGELFF
TRBV7-2	TRBJ2-1	TRBD2	-	TGTGCCAGCAGTTCCCAACTAGCGAATGAGCAGTTCTTC	CASSSQLANEQFF
TRBV7-2	TRBJ2-7	TRBD2	once	TGTGCCAGCAGCTCGCCTAGCGGAACCTACGAGCAGTACTTC	CASSSPSGTYEQYF
TRBV10-3	TRBJ2-2	TRBD2	few	TGTGCCATCAGTACCCGTGAAGCGGGGGCGGGCACCGGGGAGCTGTTTTTT	CAISTREAGAGTGELFF
TRBV4-3	TRBJ2-5	TRBD2	few	TGCGCCAGCAGCCAAGTACTAGCGGGGGAGGGAGAGACCCAGTACTTC	CASSQVLAGEGETQYF
TRBV27	TRBJ1-1	-	-	TGTGCCAGCAGTCCCATCGGGGCGGGGACTGAAGCTTTCTTT	CASSPIGAGTEAFF
TRBV5-8	TRBJ1-2	-	-	TGTGCCAGCAGTAGGACAGCGACTAACTATGGCTACACCTTC	CASSRTATNYGYTF
TRBV5-4	TRBJ1-2	TRBD1	-	TGTGCCAGCAGCAAGGAAGGCAGGGGGCCTCCGGGTGGCTACACCTTC	CASSKEGRGPPGGYTF
TRBV7-9	TRBJ2-1	TRBD2	-	TGTGCCAGCAGCTTAGACGGGGGGGCGCTGAACAATGAGCAGTTCTTC	CASSLDGGALNNEQFF